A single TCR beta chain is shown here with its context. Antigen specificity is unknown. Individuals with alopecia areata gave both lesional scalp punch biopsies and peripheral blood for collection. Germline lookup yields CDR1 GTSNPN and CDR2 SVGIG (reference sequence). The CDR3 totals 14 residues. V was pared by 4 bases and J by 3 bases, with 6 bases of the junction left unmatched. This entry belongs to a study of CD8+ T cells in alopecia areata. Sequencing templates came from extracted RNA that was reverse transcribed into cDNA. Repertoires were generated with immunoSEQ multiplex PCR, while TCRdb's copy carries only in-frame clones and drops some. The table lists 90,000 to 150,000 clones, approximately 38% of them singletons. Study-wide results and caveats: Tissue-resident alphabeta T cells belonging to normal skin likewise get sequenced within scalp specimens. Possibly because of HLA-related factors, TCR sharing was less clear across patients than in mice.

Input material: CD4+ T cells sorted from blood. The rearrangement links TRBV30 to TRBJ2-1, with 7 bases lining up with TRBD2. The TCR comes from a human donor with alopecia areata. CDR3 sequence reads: CAWIGLADYNEQFF. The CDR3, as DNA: TGTGCCTGGATCGGGCTAGCGGACTACAATGAGCAGTTCTTC.